Listed below are T cell receptor beta chains from one sample, sequenced in a study of cytomegalovirus exposure and HLA in healthy donors. The table came from immunoSEQ multiplex PCR; TCRdb's copy has only in-frame clones and leaves some out. The table records under 200,000 clones, approximately 77% of them present only once. Sequences were obtained from PBMCs. The receptors stem from a male donor in good health and CMV-seropositive. CDR3s include the opening cysteine and the closing phenylalanine or tryptophan. Each record gives: CDR3 length, clone size, D gene, J gene, V gene, CDR3 protein, CDR3 DNA. A D gene is named only where the DNA matches it firmly. Clone size is stated in some rows and not others, as once, few, many or a class when expanded.

CDR3 length: 14; clone size: .; D gene: TRBD1; J gene: TRBJ1-1; V gene: TRBV6-6; CDR3 protein: CASSYRGQTNEAFF; CDR3 DNA: TGTGCCAGCAGTTACCGGGGACAGACAAATGAAGCTTTCTTT
CDR3 length: 13; clone size: .; D gene: .; J gene: TRBJ1-1; V gene: TRBV6-1; CDR3 protein: CASSPQENTEAFF; CDR3 DNA: TGTGCCAGCAGCCCTCAGGAGAACACTGAAGCTTTCTTT
CDR3 length: 15; clone size: .; D gene: TRBD1; J gene: TRBJ2-2; V gene: TRBV19; CDR3 protein: CASSLGQGETGELFF; CDR3 DNA: TGTGCCAGTAGTTTGGGACAGGGAGAAACCGGGGAGCTGTTTTTT
CDR3 length: 14; clone size: few; D gene: .; J gene: TRBJ2-2; V gene: TRBV6-1; CDR3 protein: CASSDGTSTGELFF; CDR3 DNA: TGTGCCAGCAGTGATGGGACTTCCACCGGGGAGCTGTTTTTT
CDR3 length: 11; clone size: once; D gene: TRBD2; J gene: TRBJ2-3; V gene: TRBV29-1; CDR3 protein: CSVESGGAYYF; CDR3 DNA: TGCAGCGTTGAAAGCGGGGGGGCCTACTACTTT
CDR3 length: 15; clone size: .; D gene: .; J gene: TRBJ1-5; V gene: TRBV6-1; CDR3 protein: CASSLPTVSNQPQHF; CDR3 DNA: TGTGCCAGCAGTTTACCGACAGTTAGCAATCAGCCCCAGCATTTT
CDR3 length: 11; clone size: .; D gene: .; J gene: TRBJ1-1; V gene: TRBV28; CDR3 protein: CAAGLLCEAFF; CDR3 DNA: TGTGCCGCGGGGCTCCTCTGTGAAGCTTTCTTT
CDR3 length: 13; clone size: .; D gene: .; J gene: TRBJ1-4; V gene: TRBV2; CDR3 protein: CASEGGDNEKLFF; CDR3 DNA: TGTGCCAGCGAAGGAGGGGATAATGAAAAACTGTTTTTT
CDR3 length: 12; clone size: .; D gene: TRBD1; J gene: TRBJ1-1; V gene: TRBV7-6; CDR3 protein: CASSLQGQGAFF; CDR3 DNA: TGTGCCAGCAGCTTACAGGGACAGGGAGCTTTCTTT
CDR3 length: 14; clone size: .; D gene: .; J gene: TRBJ2-2; V gene: TRBV7-3; CDR3 protein: CASRFASQTGELFF; CDR3 DNA: TGTGCCAGCAGGTTCGCCTCACAGACCGGGGAGCTGTTTTTT
CDR3 length: 14; clone size: once; D gene: .; J gene: TRBJ1-4; V gene: TRBV9; CDR3 protein: CASSVDGRSEKLFF; CDR3 DNA: TGTGCCAGCAGCGTAGATGGGAGAAGTGAAAAACTGTTTTTT
CDR3 length: 14; clone size: .; D gene: .; J gene: TRBJ2-7; V gene: TRBV14; CDR3 protein: CASSEGDTTYEQYF; CDR3 DNA: TGTGCCAGCAGCGAAGGGGACACCACCTACGAGCAGTACTTC
CDR3 length: 13; clone size: .; D gene: .; J gene: TRBJ2-5; V gene: TRBV19; CDR3 protein: CASSVQGQETQYF; CDR3 DNA: TGTGCCAGTAGTGTACAGGGCCAAGAGACCCAGTACTTC
CDR3 length: 14; clone size: .; D gene: .; J gene: TRBJ1-2; V gene: TRBV6-5; CDR3 protein: CASSHLPGRNGYTF; CDR3 DNA: TGTGCCAGCAGTCACCTTCCCGGGAGGAATGGCTACACCTTC
CDR3 length: 15; clone size: once; D gene: .; J gene: TRBJ1-3; V gene: TRBV30; CDR3 protein: CAWSVGGTTGNTIYF; CDR3 DNA: TGTGCCTGGAGTGTTGGCGGTACTACTGGAAACACCATATATTTT
CDR3 length: 15; clone size: .; D gene: .; J gene: TRBJ1-1; V gene: TRBV4-1; CDR3 protein: CASSPPGRGNTEAFF; CDR3 DNA: TGCGCCAGCAGCCCCCCGGGGAGAGGGAACACTGAAGCTTTCTTT
CDR3 length: 15; clone size: .; D gene: .; J gene: TRBJ2-3; V gene: TRBV6-5; CDR3 protein: CASGRGGSYTDTQYF; CDR3 DNA: TGTGCCAGCGGCAGGGGTGGGAGTTACACAGATACGCAGTATTTT
CDR3 length: 16; clone size: .; D gene: .; J gene: TRBJ2-7; V gene: TRBV6-5; CDR3 protein: CASSYRTRDNSYEQYF; CDR3 DNA: TGTGCCAGCAGTTACAGGACCCGGGACAATTCCTACGAGCAGTACTTC
CDR3 length: 15; clone size: .; D gene: TRBD1; J gene: TRBJ1-5; V gene: TRBV19; CDR3 protein: CASSGTGGNNQPQHF; CDR3 DNA: TGTGCCAGTAGTGGGACAGGAGGGAACAATCAGCCCCAGCATTTT
CDR3 length: 15; clone size: .; D gene: .; J gene: TRBJ1-2; V gene: TRBV6-5; CDR3 protein: CASSYGPGVGYGYTF; CDR3 DNA: TGTGCCAGCAGTTACGGACCCGGGGTCGGCTATGGCTACACCTTC
CDR3 length: 14; clone size: .; D gene: .; J gene: TRBJ1-1; V gene: TRBV6-5; CDR3 protein: CASSYSRQLNEAFF; CDR3 DNA: TGTGCCAGCAGTTACTCGAGACAGCTGAATGAAGCTTTCTTT
CDR3 length: 14; clone size: once; D gene: TRBD1; J gene: TRBJ2-7; V gene: TRBV9; CDR3 protein: CASSSSGTGDEQYF; CDR3 DNA: TGTGCCAGCAGCTCAAGCGGGACAGGGGACGAGCAGTACTTC